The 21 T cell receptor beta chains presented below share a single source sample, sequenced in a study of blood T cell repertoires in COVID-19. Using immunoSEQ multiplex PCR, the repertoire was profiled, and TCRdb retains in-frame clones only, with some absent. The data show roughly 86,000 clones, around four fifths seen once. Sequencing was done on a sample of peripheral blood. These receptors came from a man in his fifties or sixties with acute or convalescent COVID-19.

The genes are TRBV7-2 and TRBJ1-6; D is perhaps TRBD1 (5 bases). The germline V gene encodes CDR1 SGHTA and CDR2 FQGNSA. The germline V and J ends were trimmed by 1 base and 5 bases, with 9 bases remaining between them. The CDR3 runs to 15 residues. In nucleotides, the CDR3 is TGTGCCAGCAGCTTAGTTTCAGGGAATAATTCACCCCTCCACTTT. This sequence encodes CASSLVSGNNSPLHF.

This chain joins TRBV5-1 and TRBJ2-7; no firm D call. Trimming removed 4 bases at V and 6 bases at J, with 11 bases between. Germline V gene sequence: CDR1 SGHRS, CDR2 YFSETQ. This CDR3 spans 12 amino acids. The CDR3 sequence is CASSLTPSEQYF. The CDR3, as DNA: TGCGCCAGCAGCCTGACGCCTAGCGAGCAGTACTTC.

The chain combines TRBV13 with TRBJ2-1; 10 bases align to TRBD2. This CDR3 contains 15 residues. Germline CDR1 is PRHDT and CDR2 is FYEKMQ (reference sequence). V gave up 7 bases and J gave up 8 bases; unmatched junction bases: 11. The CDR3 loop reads CASTVSGRLFYEQFF. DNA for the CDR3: TGTGCCAGCACCGTTAGCGGGAGGCTGTTCTATGAGCAGTTCTTC.

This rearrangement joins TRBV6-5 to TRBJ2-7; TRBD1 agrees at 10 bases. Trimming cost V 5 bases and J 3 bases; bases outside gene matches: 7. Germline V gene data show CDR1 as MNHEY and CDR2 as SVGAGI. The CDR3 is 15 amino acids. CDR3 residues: CASSPGQGLNYEQYF. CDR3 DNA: TGTGCCAGCAGTCCGGGACAGGGGTTGAACTACGAGCAGTACTTC.

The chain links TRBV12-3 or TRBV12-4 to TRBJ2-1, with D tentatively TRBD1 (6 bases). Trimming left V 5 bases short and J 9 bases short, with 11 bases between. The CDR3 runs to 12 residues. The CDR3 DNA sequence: TGTGCCAGCAGTACACAGGGTATTGAGCAGTTCTTC. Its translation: CASSTQGIEQFF.

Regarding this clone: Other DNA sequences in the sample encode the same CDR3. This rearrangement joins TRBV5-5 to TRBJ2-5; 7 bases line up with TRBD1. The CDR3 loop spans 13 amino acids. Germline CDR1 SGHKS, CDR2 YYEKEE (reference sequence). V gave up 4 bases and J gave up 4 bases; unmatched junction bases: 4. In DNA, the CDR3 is TGTGCCAGCAGCCCAACAGGGGCAGAGACCCAGTACTTC. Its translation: CASSPTGAETQYF. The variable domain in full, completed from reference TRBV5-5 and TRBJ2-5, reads DAGVTQSPTHLIKTRGQQVTLRCSPISGHKSVSWYQQVLGQGPQFIFQYYEKEERGRGNFPDRFSARQFPNYSSELNVNALLLGDSALYLCASSPTGAETQYFGPGTRLLVL.

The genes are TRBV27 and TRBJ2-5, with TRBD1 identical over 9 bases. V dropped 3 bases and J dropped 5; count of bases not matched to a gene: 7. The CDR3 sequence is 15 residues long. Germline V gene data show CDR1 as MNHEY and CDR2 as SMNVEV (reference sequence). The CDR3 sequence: CASSFYRGLGETQYF. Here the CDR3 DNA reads TGTGCCAGCAGTTTCTACAGGGGGCTTGGGGAGACCCAGTACTTC.

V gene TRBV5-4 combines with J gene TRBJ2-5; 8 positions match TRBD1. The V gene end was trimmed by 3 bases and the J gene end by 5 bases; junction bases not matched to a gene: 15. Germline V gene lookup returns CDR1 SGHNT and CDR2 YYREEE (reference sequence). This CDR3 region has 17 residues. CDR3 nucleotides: TGTGCCAGCAGCTCTACAGGGGGACAAACCGGCAGGGAGACCCAGTACTTC. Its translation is CASSSTGGQTGRETQYF. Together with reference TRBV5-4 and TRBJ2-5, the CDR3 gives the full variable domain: ETGVTQSPTHLIKTRGQQVTLRCSSQSGHNTVSWYQQALGQGPQFIFQYYREEENGRGNFPPRFSGLQFPNYSSELNVNALELDDSALYLCASSSTGGQTGRETQYFGPGTRLLVL.

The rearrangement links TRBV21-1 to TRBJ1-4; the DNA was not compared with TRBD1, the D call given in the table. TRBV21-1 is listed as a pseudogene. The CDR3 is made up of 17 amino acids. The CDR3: CASSKDDSDATNEKLFF. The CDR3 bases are TGTGCCAGCAGCAAAGATGACAGCGACGCAACTAATGAAAAACTGTTTTTT.

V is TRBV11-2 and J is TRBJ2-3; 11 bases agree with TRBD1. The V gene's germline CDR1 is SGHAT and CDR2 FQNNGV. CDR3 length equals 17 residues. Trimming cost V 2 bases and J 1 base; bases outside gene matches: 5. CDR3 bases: TGTGCCAGCAGCTTAAATTCGGACAGGGGGCGCACAGATACGCAGTATTTT. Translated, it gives CASSLNSDRGRTDTQYF.

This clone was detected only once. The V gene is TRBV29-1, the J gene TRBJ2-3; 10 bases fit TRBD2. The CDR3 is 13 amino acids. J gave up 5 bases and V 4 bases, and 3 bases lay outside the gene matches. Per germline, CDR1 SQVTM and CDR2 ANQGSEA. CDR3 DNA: TGCAGCGTTGTAGCGGGGGGTTTAGATACGCAGTATTTT. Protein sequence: CSVVAGGLDTQYF.

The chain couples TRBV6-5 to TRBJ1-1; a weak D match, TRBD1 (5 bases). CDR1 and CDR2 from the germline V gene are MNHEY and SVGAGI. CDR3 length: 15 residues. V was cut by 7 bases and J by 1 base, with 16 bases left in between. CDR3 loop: CASIAGREKNTEAFF. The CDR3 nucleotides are TGTGCCAGCATAGCAGGGAGGGAGAAGAACACTGAAGCTTTCTTT.

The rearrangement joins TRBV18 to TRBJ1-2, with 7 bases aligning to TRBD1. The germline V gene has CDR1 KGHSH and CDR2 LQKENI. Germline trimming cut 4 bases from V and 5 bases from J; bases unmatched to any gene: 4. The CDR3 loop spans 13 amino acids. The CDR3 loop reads CASSLDREYGYTF. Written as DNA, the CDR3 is TGTGCCAGCTCACTAGACAGGGAGTATGGCTACACCTTC.

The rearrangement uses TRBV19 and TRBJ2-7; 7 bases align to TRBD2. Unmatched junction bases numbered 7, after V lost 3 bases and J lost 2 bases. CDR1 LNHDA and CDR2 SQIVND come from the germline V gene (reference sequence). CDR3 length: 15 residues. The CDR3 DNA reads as TGTGCCAGTAGTATCCTTGCTAGCGGCCCCTACGAGCAGTACTTC. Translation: CASSILASGPYEQYF.

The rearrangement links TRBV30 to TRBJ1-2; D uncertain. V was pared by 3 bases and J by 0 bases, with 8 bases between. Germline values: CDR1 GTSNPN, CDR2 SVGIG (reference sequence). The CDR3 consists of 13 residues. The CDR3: CAWRGLSNYGYTF. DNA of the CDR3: TGTGCCTGGAGAGGACTATCTAACTATGGCTACACCTTC.

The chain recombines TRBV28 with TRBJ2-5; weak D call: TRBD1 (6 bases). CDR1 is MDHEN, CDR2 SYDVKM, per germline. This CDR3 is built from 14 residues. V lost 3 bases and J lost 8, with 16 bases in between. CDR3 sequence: CASSFSDRWGTQYF. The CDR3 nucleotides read TGTGCCAGCAGTTTCTCCGACAGGTGGGGAACCCAGTACTTC.

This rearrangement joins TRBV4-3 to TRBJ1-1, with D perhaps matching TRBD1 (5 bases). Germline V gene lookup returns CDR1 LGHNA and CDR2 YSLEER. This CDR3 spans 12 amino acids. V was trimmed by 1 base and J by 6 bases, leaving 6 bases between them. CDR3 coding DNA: TGCGCCAGCAGCCAAGGGGGGGCTGAAGCTTTCTTT. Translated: CASSQGGAEAFF.

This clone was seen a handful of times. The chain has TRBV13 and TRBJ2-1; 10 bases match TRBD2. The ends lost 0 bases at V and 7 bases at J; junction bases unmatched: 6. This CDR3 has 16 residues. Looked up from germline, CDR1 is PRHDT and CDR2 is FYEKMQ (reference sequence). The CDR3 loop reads CASSLGPSGSINEQFF. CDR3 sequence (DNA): TGTGCCAGCAGCTTAGGCCCTAGCGGGAGTATAAATGAGCAGTTCTTC.

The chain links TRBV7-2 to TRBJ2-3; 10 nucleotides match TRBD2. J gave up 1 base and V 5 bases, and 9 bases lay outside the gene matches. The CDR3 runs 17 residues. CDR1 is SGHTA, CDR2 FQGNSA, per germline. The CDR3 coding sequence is TGTGCCAGCAGCCAGAACTCCCTAGCGGGGGGCACAGATACGCAGTATTTT. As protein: CASSQNSLAGGTDTQYF. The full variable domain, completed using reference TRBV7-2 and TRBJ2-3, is GAGVSQSPSNKVTEKGKDVELRCDPISGHTALYWYRQSLGQGLEFLIYFQGNSAPDKSGLPSDRFSAERTGGSVSTLTIQRTQQEDSAVYLCASSQNSLAGGTDTQYFGPGTRLTVL.

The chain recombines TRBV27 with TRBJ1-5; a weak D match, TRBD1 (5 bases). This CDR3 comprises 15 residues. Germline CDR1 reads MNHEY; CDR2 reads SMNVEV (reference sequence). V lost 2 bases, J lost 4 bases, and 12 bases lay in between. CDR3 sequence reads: CASSLETAFNQPQHF. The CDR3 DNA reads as TGTGCCAGCAGTTTAGAGACAGCCTTTAATCAGCCCCAGCATTTT.

CDR3 nucleotides: TGCAGCGACCGGACAGGAGTCTATGGCTACACCTTC. This gives the protein CSDRTGVYGYTF. V usage is TRBV29-1 and J usage is TRBJ1-2; 7 nucleotides line up with TRBD1. This CDR3 comprises 12 residues. V lost 7 bases and J lost 4; bases outside the gene matches: 6. Germline loops: CDR1 SQVTM, CDR2 ANQGSEA.